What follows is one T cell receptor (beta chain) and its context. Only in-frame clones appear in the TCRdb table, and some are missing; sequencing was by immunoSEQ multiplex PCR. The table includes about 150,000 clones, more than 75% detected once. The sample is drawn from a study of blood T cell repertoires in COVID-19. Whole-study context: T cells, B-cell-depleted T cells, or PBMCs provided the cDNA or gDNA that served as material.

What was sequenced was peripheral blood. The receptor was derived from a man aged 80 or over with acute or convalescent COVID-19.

The DNA for the CDR3 is TGTGCTAGTGGTTTGGGTTCGAGCGGGCGACAGGATACGCAGTATTTT. Its protein is CASGLGSSGRQDTQYF. The chain couples TRBV12-5 to TRBJ2-3; perhaps TRBD2 as D (6 bases). The CDR3 has 16 residues. Trimming stripped 1 base from V and 6 bases from J, with 17 bases between. Germline V gene sequence: CDR1 LGHNT, CDR2 FRNRAP. The entire variable domain, with the rest obtained from reference TRBV12-5 and TRBJ2-3, is as follows: DARVTQTPRHKVTEMGQEVTMRCQPILGHNTVFWYRQTMMQGLELLAYFRNRAPLDDSGMPKDRFSAEMPDATLATLKIQPSEPRDSAVYFCASGLGSSGRQDTQYFGPGTRLTVL.